This T cell receptor (beta chain) stems from a study of blood T cell repertoires in COVID-19. Data came from immunoSEQ multiplex PCR; TCRdb stores just in-frame clones and leaves some out. The sample has some 87,000 clones, over 85% seen once; the top ten hold 4% to 5%. This CDR3 contains 13 residues. Germline V gene data show CDR1 as SQVTM and CDR2 as ANQGSEA. With 4 bases removed from V and 8 bases from J, the gap between germline ends came to 17 bases. This clonotype was sampled from a human donor with COVID-19, enrolled during active disease. The donor label of this sample is uncertain. Sequencing input: peripheral blood. The chain links TRBV29-1 to TRBJ1-2; maybe TRBD1 (6 bases). The CDR3 region is CSVVTGSRGGYTF. CDR3 DNA sequence: TGCAGCGTTGTAACAGGGTCGAGAGGGGGCTACACCTTC.